The subject of this entry is one T cell receptor (beta chain). Its target antigen remains unknown. Germline is not matched at one junction end, which may reflect a read error. The library was prepared using PCR. Sequencing relied on an Illumina HiSeq 2500. Unique molecular identifiers were incorporated into TCR beta cDNA libraries to reduce PCR and sequencing biases. Per 1 to 10 million input T cells, around 500,000 cDNA molecules were obtained, such that each molecule approximated one T cell. The patient libraries were prepared and sequenced using the same protocol as the earlier healthy control dataset. Within a given batch, samples were prepared together, multiplexed and sequenced on the same HiSeq lane. On the study's bioinformatics: Raw barcoded reads were processed with MIGEC, and single-read molecular identifier groups were discarded before consensus assembly and CDR3 extraction. VDJtools was used for post-analysis of the clonotype tables, with diversity normalized by down-sampling every dataset to the smallest sample size. To correct batch-related cross-sample contamination, repertoire overlap clustering matched CDR3 amino acid sequences but not nucleotide sequences. TCRdb redid the processing of the public reads, applying fastp at Q25 and MiXCR, and retained in-frame beta chains. CDR3 protein duplicates are merged, each entry listing the most common genes and DNA. TCRdb, rather than the study authors, made the V and J calls. The table for this sample lists about 820,000 distinct CDR3 sequences; around 50% of them were counted only once. 4.6% of the sample is held by the ten biggest clonotypes.

This sample stems from a study of post-analysis software for immune sequencing data (dated by TCRdb to between 2015 and 2017). At the level of the whole study: Recorded disease courses included relapsing-remitting, secondary progressive and progressive-relapsing multiple sclerosis, with some patients lacking subtype annotation. The patient repertoires were compared against approximately ten previously published healthy control repertoires obtained from donors aged about 6 to 27 years. A subset of samples was prepared in parallel using single-end sample barcoding, then pooled and co-amplified after Illumina adapter ligation.

To demonstrate the VDJtools post-analysis software, the study profiled TCR beta repertoires from the peripheral blood of 13 young patients with multiple sclerosis. Multiple sclerosis patients were children and adolescents aged roughly 6 to 17 years. The investigation overall reported the following: Normalized Chao1 diversity was significantly lower in multiple sclerosis patients than controls, suggesting substantial peripheral T-cell clonal expansion. Strong co-clustering of samples prepared in the same batch was shown by direct clustering with F measure, prompting a batch-effect correction. The multiple sclerosis patient group was slightly younger than the control group. Significantly higher frequencies in patients than in controls were found for roughly five TRBV segments, including TRBV5-6, TRBV5-1 and TRBV20-1.

The germline V gene (reference sequence) gives CDR1 as SGHKS and CDR2 as YYEKEE. The CDR3, cysteine through phenylalanine, is 14 amino acids long. The DNA shown is the 42-base CDR3, in frame from base 1. The sample consisted of blood. The chain employs TRBV5-5 and TRBJ1-2; TRBD1 matches 9 bases in the middle. The sequence was obtained from a girl aged 5-17 years with multiple sclerosis. Here the CDR3 is given as CTSSARDREYGYTF. The nucleotides read TGTACCAGCAGCGCCCGGGACAGGGAATATGGCTACACCTTC.